A single sample gave rise to the 9 T cell receptor beta chains below, sequenced in a study of PD-L1 blockade in urothelial cancer (dated by TCRdb to about 2017). The library relied on the immunoSEQ multiplex PCR assay. This is the immuneACCESS table as TCRdb keeps it, with only in-frame sequences that have V and J called. A part of the clones is gone; compared with another copy, unresolved V genes explain less than half, and the rest is unexplained. This sample holds roughly 87,000 clones; around 90% were observed only once. 0.97% of the sample is taken by the ten largest. The time point label on this specimen signifies: pretreatment peripheral blood. Sequencing was performed on PBMCs, taken around atezolizumab (anti-PD-L1) treatment. Source of these receptors: a woman aged 80 or over with urothelial cancer.

The CDR3 DNA sequence: TGTGCCAGCAGCCTCCGGGACAGGGGCTTCAATCAGCCCCAGCATTTT. It codes for CASSLRDRGFNQPQHF. This rearrangement joins TRBV7-6 to TRBJ1-5; 10 bases are shared with TRBD1. J lost 3 bases, V lost 5 bases, and 7 bases had no gene match. The CDR3 covers 16 residues. Germline V gene lookup returns CDR1 SGHVS and CDR2 FNYEAQ.

This chain connects TRBV5-1 to TRBJ1-2; D is possibly TRBD1 (5 bases). Germline V gene data show CDR1 as SGHRS and CDR2 as YFSETQ. The V end was cut by 0 bases, the J end by 8 bases, with 17 bases between. CDR3 length equals 15 residues. The CDR3 sequence: CASSLAGGTRLGYTF. CDR3 nucleotide sequence: TGCGCCAGCAGCTTGGCGGGGGGAACTCGATTAGGCTACACCTTC.

This rearrangement joins TRBV7-9 to TRBJ1-1; no definite D call. Germline CDR1 and CDR2: SEHNR and FQNEAQ (reference sequence). Trimming removed 3 bases at V and 4 bases at J, with 9 bases between. The CDR3 extends over 13 amino acids. In DNA, the CDR3 is TGTGCCAGCAGCTTGTCGAGCACCACTGAAGCTTTCTTT. Translated: CASSLSSTTEAFF.

V gene TRBV7-3 combines with J gene TRBJ2-7; 7 nucleotides align to TRBD2. CDR3 length equals 17 residues. Germline CDR1 is SGHTA and CDR2 is FQGTGA. V shed 1 base and J 4 bases; nucleotides not matched to a gene: 13. CDR3 amino acids: CASSLRGGENPSYEQYF. The CDR3 DNA is TGTGCCAGCAGCTTAAGGGGGGGGGAGAACCCATCGTACGAGCAGTACTTC. Full variable domain (missing parts from reference TRBV7-3 and TRBJ2-7): GAGVSQTPSNKVTEKGKYVELRCDPISGHTALYWYRQSLGQGPEFLIYFQGTGAADDSGLPNDRFFAVRPEGSVSTLKIQRTERGDSAVYLCASSLRGGENPSYEQYFGPGTRLTVT.

The chain links TRBV5-4 to TRBJ2-3, with D unresolved. Trimming removed 6 bases from V and 4 bases from J, with 12 bases in between. CDR1 is SGHNT, CDR2 YYREEE, per germline (reference sequence). The CDR3 runs 13 residues. The CDR3: CASTNSSADTQYF. CDR3 nucleotides: TGTGCCAGCACGAATAGCAGTGCAGATACGCAGTATTTT.

This chain joins TRBV18 and TRBJ2-5; tentatively, D is TRBD1 (5 bases). The germline V gene encodes CDR1 KGHSH and CDR2 LQKENI. The V end lost 2 bases, the J end lost 5 bases, and 12 bases lay between the germline ends. This CDR3 is built from 14 residues. The chain's CDR3 is CASSPSTGRETQYF. The CDR3 DNA is TGTGCCAGCTCACCATCCACAGGTCGCGAGACCCAGTACTTC.

The rearrangement uses TRBV9 and TRBJ2-7; TRBD2 matches at 16 bases. This CDR3 is 19 amino acids long. Losses at the gene ends were 3 bases for V and 5 bases for J; bases not matched to a gene: 14. Germline V CDR1 and CDR2: SGDLS, YYNGEE. Here the CDR3 DNA reads TGTGCCAGCAGCGACGAGATACCGGGACTAGCGGGAGGGCCCCACGAGCAGTACTTC. As protein: CASSDEIPGLAGGPHEQYF.

This chain joins TRBV30 and TRBJ1-5; TRBD1 matches at 9 bases. There are 14 residues in the CDR3. The trim removed 2 bases at V and 4 bases at J, leaving 3 bases unmatched. CDR1 is GTSNPN and CDR2 is SVGIG in the germline V gene (reference sequence). CDR3 coding DNA: TGTGCCTGGAGTACAGGACAGGGGAATCAGCCCCAGCATTTT. Residues: CAWSTGQGNQPQHF.

V usage is TRBV5-8 and J usage is TRBJ2-2, with D tentatively TRBD2 (5 bases). Germline lookup yields CDR1 SGHTS and CDR2 YDEGEE. V shed 2 bases and J shed 3 bases, with 8 bases lying between them. This CDR3 comprises 14 residues. The CDR3 DNA reads TGTGCCAGCAGCTTCGGGATCTACACCGGGGAGCTGTTTTTT. Encoded protein: CASSFGIYTGELFF.